This TCR beta chain appears in the sequencing data of a study of T cells in Graves' hyperthyroidism and ophthalmopathy. Before ophthalmopathy appeared, progressors gave blood at initial hyperthyroidism diagnosis. The TCR beta CDR3 regions underwent amplification using RNA transcripts as the source. When the TCR CDR3 underwent first-round RT-PCR, the HTBI primer set was used. TCRdb called the multiplex PCR reads again in MiXCR, with one record for every CDR3 protein. The sample includes hundreds of thousands of distinct CDR3 sequences, about 15% of them seen just once. The junction had 8 bases not matched to a gene; V was cut back by 4 bases and J by 6 bases. Germline V CDR1 and CDR2: SGHTA, FQGNSA. CDR3 length: 14 amino acids. At least ten counts were recorded for this clonotype.

This sequence joins TRBV7-2 and TRBJ2-5; 7 bases match TRBD2. Sequencing was performed on blood. The sequence came from a woman under 40 with Graves' hyperthyroidism that later progressed to Graves' ophthalmopathy. CDR3 amino acids: CASSSAGLSKTQYF. In DNA, the CDR3 is TGTGCCAGCAGCTCAGCGGGACTTTCAAAGACCCAGTACTTC.